Shown below are 5 T cell receptor beta chains from a single sample sequenced in a study of cytomegalovirus exposure and HLA in healthy donors. A multiplex PCR was run with 60 Vbeta primers and 13 Jbeta primers. Using immunoSEQ multiplex PCR, the repertoire was profiled, and TCRdb retains in-frame clones only, with some absent. The sample contains around 100,000 clones, approximately 85% of which appear only once. Input material: PBMCs. The receptors stem from a man younger than 40 in good health and CMV-seronegative.

This clone was counted between two and nine times. This rearrangement joins TRBV6-1 to TRBJ2-5; D may be TRBD1 (5 bases). Germline loops: CDR1 MNHNS, CDR2 SASEGT. Trimming stripped 7 bases from V and 5 bases from J, with 14 bases between. This CDR3 contains 13 residues. CDR3 nucleotide sequence: TGTGCCAGCATGTATTGGGGCCGGGAGACCCAGTACTTC. Amino acid sequence: CASMYWGRETQYF.

This chain links TRBV18 with TRBJ2-7, with TRBD1 matching over 9 bases. Germline V gene sequence: CDR1 KGHSH, CDR2 LQKENI. The ends lost 3 bases at V and 5 bases at J; junction bases unmatched: 8. CDR3 length: 15 amino acids. In DNA, the CDR3 is TGTGCCAGCTCACCCCCGGGACAGGGACGACACGAGCAGTACTTC. As protein: CASSPPGQGRHEQYF.

V usage is TRBV27 and J usage is TRBJ2-3; D is undetermined. The germline CDR1 and CDR2 sequences are MNHEY and SMNVEV (reference sequence). The CDR3 runs to 13 residues. Trimming shortened V by 3 bases and J by 1 base, and 5 bases separated the two germline ends. In DNA, the CDR3 is TGTGCCAGCAGTTTGGCCGGCACAGATACGCAGTATTTT. Protein sequence: CASSLAGTDTQYF.

The V gene is TRBV6-4, the J gene TRBJ2-3, with TRBD1 matching 8 bases. Trimming took 6 bases from V and 2 from J; bases not matched to a gene: 7. The CDR3 has 15 residues. The V gene's germline CDR1 is MRHNA and CDR2 SNTAGT. The CDR3 nucleotides are TGTGCCAGCAGCCTGACAGGGGATCCCACAGATACGCAGTATTTT. It codes for CASSLTGDPTDTQYF.

The CDR3 region is CAWSVLGPSSGNTIYF. The DNA of the CDR3 is TGTGCCTGGAGTGTCCTGGGGCCGAGCTCTGGAAACACCATATATTTT. The rearrangement links TRBV30 to TRBJ1-3, with a tentative D call TRBD1 (5 bases). In germline, CDR1 is GTSNPN, CDR2 SVGIG (reference sequence). The V end was cut by 0 bases, the J end by 0 bases, with 12 bases between. This CDR3 region has 16 residues.